Sequencing of this T cell receptor (beta chain) was carried out in a study of preoperative IRX-2 immunotherapy in early breast cancer. The treatment is: preoperative locoregional IRX-2 cytokine immunotherapy. Samples came from a phase Ib trial of preoperative locoregional IRX-2 cytokine immunotherapy. Repertoires were generated with immunoSEQ multiplex PCR, while TCRdb's copy carries only in-frame clones and drops some. The sample holds some 25,000 clones, 80% to 90% seen once. V was cut by 6 bases and J by 4 bases, with 15 bases left in between. Germline V gene sequence: CDR1 LNHDA, CDR2 SQIVND (reference sequence). This CDR3 region has 14 residues.

This chain uses TRBV19 with TRBJ1-1; D is undetermined. The receptor was isolated from a human donor with breast cancer. The input for sequencing was tumor tissue, taken after IRX-2 immunotherapy. CDR3 DNA sequence: TGTGCCAGTAGCTCTGGGTATCGCACCACTGAAGCTTTCTTT. Translation: CASSSGYRTTEAFF.